This passage covers 13 T cell receptor beta chains from one sample sequenced in a study of T cell changes during pregnancy in multiple sclerosis (dated by TCRdb to about 2019). The library was built by means of the immunoSEQ multiplex PCR assay. What TCRdb holds here is the immuneACCESS table cut down to in-frame rearrangements. Part of the clones is not present; checked against another copy, under half of the missing clones reflect an unresolved V gene, and the others are unexplained. The sample table holds under 85,000 clones, of which roughly 92% were seen once. Approximately 0.2% of the sample lies in the top ten. The specimen was CD4+ T cells from peripheral blood mononuclear cells, collected before pregnancy. These receptors all come from a female donor with multiple sclerosis, enrolled in a pregnancy study.

The CDR3 is CASSLGANSNQPQHF. As DNA, the CDR3 is TGCGCCAGCAGCTTGGGAGCTAATAGCAATCAGCCCCAGCATTTT. J is TRBJ1-5 and V is TRBV5-1; no reliable D call. Germline V CDR1 and CDR2: SGHRS, YFSETQ. The CDR3 has 15 amino acids. Between the trimmed V and J ends, which lost 0 bases and 0 bases, there was a span of 7 bases.

The chain links TRBV14 to TRBJ2-7; 8 bases map to TRBD2. Per germline, CDR1 SGHDN and CDR2 FVKESK. The V and J ends lost 4 bases and 2 bases, in that order; junction bases with no gene match: 4. This CDR3 region has 14 residues. The CDR3: CASSPGLATYEQYF. As DNA, the CDR3 is TGTGCCAGCAGCCCTGGACTAGCCACCTACGAGCAGTACTTC.

This chain connects TRBV9 to TRBJ1-2, with TRBD1 matching over 7 bases. After removal of 0 bases from V and 2 bases from J, the junction contained 4 bases not matched to a gene. Germline V gene lookup returns CDR1 SGDLS and CDR2 YYNGEE. This CDR3 is 15 amino acids long. The CDR3 loop reads CASSVAPTGNYGYTF. CDR3 nucleotide sequence: TGTGCCAGCAGCGTAGCCCCGACAGGGAACTATGGCTACACCTTC.

This chain links TRBV19 with TRBJ1-5; D might be TRBD1 (6 bases). This CDR3 has 14 residues. V shed 7 bases and J shed 1 base, with 11 bases lying between them. Germline CDR1 and CDR2: LNHDA and SQIVND (reference sequence). The CDR3 reads CASISGASNQPQHF. The CDR3 DNA is TGTGCCAGTATTTCAGGGGCGAGCAATCAGCCCCAGCATTTT.

This clone was counted a single time. The V and J genes are TRBV19 and TRBJ1-5; TRBD1 might be the D (6 bases). Germline lookup yields CDR1 LNHDA and CDR2 SQIVND (reference sequence). Trimming took 5 bases from V and 4 from J, leaving 9 bases between them. The CDR3 contains 13 residues. The CDR3 spells CASSSQGNQPQHF. The DNA for the CDR3 is TGTGCCAGTAGTTCACAGGGTAATCAGCCCCAGCATTTT.

V and J are TRBV5-1 and TRBJ2-5; TRBD1 matches at 8 bases. With V trimmed by 0 bases and J by 7 bases, 5 bases remained unmatched. The CDR3 spans 14 residues. CDR1 is SGHRS and CDR2 is YFSETQ in the germline V gene. CDR3 sequence: CASSLDRGIGTQYF. DNA for the CDR3: TGCGCCAGCAGCTTGGACAGGGGGATCGGGACCCAGTACTTC.

The chain employs TRBV6-5 and TRBJ1-4, with TRBD1 matching 9 bases. J gave up 6 bases and V 6 bases, and 5 bases lay outside the gene matches. The CDR3 sequence is 14 residues long. CDR1 and CDR2 from the germline V gene are MNHEY and SVGAGI. The CDR3 protein is CASSPDRGHEKLFF. Here the CDR3 DNA reads TGTGCCAGCAGCCCGGACAGGGGTCATGAAAAACTGTTTTTT.

The chain has TRBV6-5 and TRBJ1-1; a possible D gene is TRBD1 (5 bases). The CDR3 loop spans 13 amino acids. Trimming removed 2 bases at V and 7 bases at J, with 11 bases between. CDR1 MNHEY and CDR2 SVGAGI come from the germline V gene. CDR3 coding DNA: TGTGCCAGCAGTTACCTCAGGGTTGGTGAAGCTTTCTTT. Translation: CASSYLRVGEAFF.

The gene calls are TRBV6-1 and TRBJ2-3; 7 nucleotides match TRBD2. Germline-derived CDR1 and CDR2 are MNHNS and SASEGT. Trimming took 4 bases from V and 6 from J; bases not matched to a gene: 13. The CDR3 is made up of 16 amino acids. CDR3 amino acids: CASSATPGAGGDTQYF. The DNA of the CDR3 is TGTGCCAGCAGTGCCACTCCCGGGGCCGGGGGGGATACGCAGTATTTT.

CDR3 sequence (DNA): TGCAGCTCACAGGGGGCATCGGGCTACACCTTC. Amino acids: CSSQGASGYTF. The V and J genes are TRBV29-1 and TRBJ1-2; 9 positions agree with TRBD1. CDR3 length: 11 residues. CDR1 is SQVTM and CDR2 is ANQGSEA in the germline V gene. V shed 8 bases, J shed 8 bases, and the junction held 6 bases outside the gene matches.

The J gene is TRBJ2-1, the V gene TRBV10-3; TRBD2 matches at 11 bases. V was clipped by 4 bases and J by 7 bases; unmatched bases: 18. The CDR3 has 19 amino acids. Germline values: CDR1 ENHRY, CDR2 SYGVKD. CDR3 in DNA: TGTGCCATCAGTGCGAAGGGGCTAGCGGGGGGTCTGGGGGGAAATGAGCAGTTCTTC. Protein sequence: CAISAKGLAGGLGGNEQFF.

The V call is TRBV7-2, the J call TRBJ1-5, with a possible D match to TRBD1 (6 bases). Germline CDR1 and CDR2: SGHTA and FQGNSA. CDR3 length equals 13 residues. V was pared by 4 bases and J by 7 bases, with 11 bases between. This CDR3 reads CASSSQGNQPQHF. DNA for the CDR3: TGTGCCAGCAGCTCTCAGGGGAACCAGCCCCAGCATTTT.

In its sample, this clone was seen once. This sequence joins TRBV6-1 and TRBJ2-2, with 8 nucleotides matching TRBD2. With V trimmed by 3 bases and J by 2 bases, 5 bases remained unmatched. The CDR3 runs to 16 residues. Germline V gene data show CDR1 as MNHNS and CDR2 as SASEGT. The CDR3 is CASSDLAGRNTGELFF. CDR3 in DNA: TGTGCCAGCAGTGACTTAGCGGGACGAAACACCGGGGAGCTGTTTTTT.